This T cell receptor (beta chain) is drawn from a study of OX40 agonist ivuxolimab in advanced cancers. Regarding the study in general: Ivuxolimab was a fully human IgG2 agonistic monoclonal antibody targeting the costimulatory receptor OX40 (CD134). In the dose-escalation cohort, 75% to 85% of patients were male, and the mean age was approximately 60 years with a range of roughly 23 to 90. The paper covers the monotherapy dose-escalation part of the phase I ivuxolimab trial, which included N ≈ 50 patients. Of the approximately 50 dose-escalation patients, hepatocellular carcinoma was present in about 20, melanoma in approximately 15, renal cell carcinoma in 9 and head and neck cancer in 9. Patients were allowed to have had prior anti-PD-1, anti-PD-L1 or anti-CTLA-4 therapy, and 40% of the dose-escalation patients had been treated with checkpoint inhibitors. Intravenous ivuxolimab was administered to patients every 2 weeks at six dose levels: 0.01, 0.1, 0.3, 1.5, 3 and 10 mg/kg. Partial responses occurred in three dose-escalation patients, of whom one had hepatocellular carcinoma and two had cutaneous melanoma. The point of sequencing TCRbeta in the periphery was to test whether ivuxolimab changed TCR sequence diversity and drove clonal T-cell expansion.

Summary of the overall study and its limitations: At doses from 0.1 to 3.0 mg/kg, clonal expansion was seen in both CD4+ and CD8+ blood T cells between baseline and week 6. Low levels of normalized T-cell clonal expansion were also seen in some patients who did not respond. After ivuxolimab, expanded clones were on average more numerous among CD8+ T cells than among CD4+ T cells. The antigen specificity of the clonally expanded peripheral T cells was not determined. In partial responders in the 0.1-3.0 mg/kg groups, normalized peripheral clonal expansion was found to be among the lowest, especially among CD8+ T cells.

Patients with autoimmune disease history or receiving systemic immunosuppression were excluded from the trial. In every dose cohort, peripheral blood was drawn for TCR sequencing at baseline, cycle 4 day 1, and cycle 7 day 1. Samples were obtained from an open-label, multicenter, first-in-human phase I dose-escalation trial of ivuxolimab. The trial enrolled adults with locally advanced or metastatic head and neck squamous cell, hepatocellular, melanoma or renal cell carcinoma. Before TCR sequencing, CD4+ and CD8+ T cells were separately sorted from peripheral blood. Genomic DNA was extracted from sorted cells for sequencing of the TCRbeta CDR3 region. The immunoSEQ Assay was used for sequencing of TCRbeta CDR3 regions. The table comes from immuneACCESS by way of TCRdb, which keeps in-frame sequences with V and J called. Part of the clones is missing from these tables; in studies checked, under half for an unresolved V gene and the rest for unknown reasons. For this sample there are over 55,000 clones; around 94% appear just once. Clones ranked in the top ten supply around 14% of the sample.

With regard to this clone: Its antigen specificity is not known. No quality values exist for individual bases; no much larger clone is one base distant.

Sequenced material: CD4+ or CD8+ T cells sorted from blood, taken in a trial of the OX40 agonist ivuxolimab. This receptor was taken from an adult with an advanced solid tumor such as melanoma, head and neck, liver or kidney cancer.

This receptor has the CDR3 CASRHSLHNEKLFF. Here is the DNA: TGTGCCAGCAGACACAGCCTCCATAATGAAAAACTGTTTTTT. Recombination linked TRBV2 to TRBJ1-4; the D gene assignment is ambiguous. V was cut back by 6 bases and J by 4 bases, leaving a gap of 12 bases between them. There are 14 amino acids in the CDR3, from cysteine to phenylalanine inclusive. The only DNA kept is the CDR3, 42 bases in frame from the first base. For CDR1 and CDR2, the germline V gene lists SNHLY and FYNNEI.